One sample yielded the 18 T cell receptor beta chains listed below, sequenced in a study of T-cell reconstitution after alpha-beta-depleted transplantation in children. A library of TCRbeta sequences, prepared with unique molecular identifiers, was generated. TCRdb re-called the PCR reads with MiXCR, one entry per CDR3 protein. The sample yields about 400,000 distinct CDR3 sequences, 15% to 20% seen once. Sequencing was performed on PBMCs, mostly from graft donor cells, taken 360 days after TCRalphabeta/CD19-depleted stem cell transplant. Receptor source: a boy less than two years old who had a stem cell transplant for Wiskott-Aldrich syndrome, so the T cells may come from the graft donor.

The chain employs TRBV7-8 and TRBJ2-5; no clear D. V lost 3 bases, J lost 10 bases, and 15 bases lay in between. In germline, CDR1 is SGHVS, CDR2 FQNEAQ. This CDR3 is built from 13 residues. CDR3 residues: CASSFYISVVQYF. The CDR3, as DNA: TGTGCCAGCAGCTTCTATATATCGGTCGTCCAGTACTTC.

The gene calls are TRBV24-1 and TRBJ2-3; perhaps TRBD1 as D (6 bases). The CDR3 sequence is 15 residues long. CDR1 and CDR2 from the germline V gene are KGHDR and SFDVKD. V lost 2 bases to trimming and J lost 2 bases, with 10 bases between them. In DNA form, the CDR3 reads TGTGCCACCAGTGATTCTCGACAGGTCACAGATACGCAGTATTTT. Encoded protein: CATSDSRQVTDTQYF.

A few counts support this clonotype. The V gene is TRBV7-9, the J gene TRBJ2-3, with TRBD2 matching 10 bases. Germline values: CDR1 SEHNR, CDR2 FQNEAQ (reference sequence). The CDR3 consists of 16 residues. Trimming at V came to 2 bases and at J to 7 bases, leaving 9 bases not matched to a gene. The CDR3 DNA follows: TGTGCCAGCAGCTTATTGCTAGCGGGAGTCCCCCATACGCAGTATTTT. It codes for CASSLLLAGVPHTQYF. Drawing the rest from reference TRBV7-9 and TRBJ2-3, the complete variable domain is DTGVSQNPRHKITKRGQNVTFRCDPISEHNRLYWYRQTLGQGPEFLTYFQNEAQLEKSRLLSDRFSAERPKGSFSTLEIQRTEQGDSAMYLCASSLLLAGVPHTQYFGPGTRLTVL.

In its sample, this clonotype was seen a few times. This sequence joins TRBV27 and TRBJ1-1; D gene unclear. The CDR3 contains 14 residues. V dropped 4 bases and J dropped 3 bases, with 12 bases sitting between them. Germline V gene lookup returns CDR1 MNHEY and CDR2 SMNVEV (reference sequence). The CDR3 loop is CASSSWKIDTEAFF. The DNA of the CDR3 is TGTGCCAGCAGTTCCTGGAAGATTGACACTGAAGCTTTCTTT.

V is TRBV20-1 and J is TRBJ2-7, with TRBD2 identical over 10 bases. V was pared by 0 bases and J by 5 bases, with 7 bases of the junction left unmatched. This CDR3 contains 15 residues. CDR1 is DFQATT, CDR2 SNEGSKA, per germline (reference sequence). CDR3 coding DNA: TGCAGTGCTAGAGATCTAAACAGCGGGAGGGACGAGCAGTACTTC. Its translation is CSARDLNSGRDEQYF.

This chain joins TRBV20-1 and TRBJ2-4; 11 nucleotides match TRBD1. The J segment lost 7 bases and the V segment lost 0 bases, leaving 5 bases of the junction unmatched. The length of the CDR3 is 15 residues. From germline, CDR1 is DFQATT and CDR2 SNEGSKA (reference sequence). The CDR3 nucleotides are TGCAGTGCTAGAGATCCCGGACAGGGGGCGAACATTCAGTACTTC. This gives the protein CSARDPGQGANIQYF.

There are many counts of this clonotype. This chain links TRBV12-3 or TRBV12-4 with TRBJ2-7, with TRBD2 identical over 7 bases. The CDR3 totals 15 residues. V trimming: 1 base; J trimming: 1 base; junction bases outside the gene matches: 4. CDR3: CASSLGLAASYEQYF. Here the CDR3 DNA reads TGTGCCAGCAGTTTAGGTCTAGCGGCGTCCTACGAGCAGTACTTC.

This clonotype was found a few times. The CDR3 loop reads CASSQDWGGVNEQFF. The CDR3 DNA reads as TGTGCCAGCAGCCAAGATTGGGGTGGGGTCAATGAGCAGTTCTTC. The chain couples TRBV4-2 to TRBJ2-1, with D uncertain. CDR1 LGHNA and CDR2 YNFKEQ come from the germline V gene. The CDR3 runs 15 residues. Between the trimmed V and J ends, which lost 0 bases and 6 bases, there was a span of 12 bases.

This clonotype was counted only a few times. The rearrangement joins TRBV24-1 to TRBJ1-2, with 7 positions matching TRBD1. The CDR3 length is 15 residues. Germline lookup yields CDR1 KGHDR and CDR2 SFDVKD. After removal of 9 bases from V and 4 bases from J, the junction contained 13 bases not matched to a gene. CDR3 in amino acids: CATPGTDGRIYGYTF. The CDR3 nucleotides read TGTGCCACCCCCGGGACAGACGGGCGGATCTATGGCTACACCTTC.

This clonotype has ten or more counts. The chain couples TRBV5-1 to TRBJ2-7; 7 bases align to TRBD2. The germline V gene has CDR1 SGHRS and CDR2 YFSETQ. This CDR3 comprises 15 residues. V lost 0 bases and J lost 5; bases outside the gene matches: 8. CDR3 sequence: CASSLAFGLGNEQYF. The CDR3 coding sequence is TGCGCCAGCAGCTTGGCCTTTGGACTAGGGAACGAGCAGTACTTC. Based on the CDR3 plus reference TRBV5-1 and TRBJ2-7, the full variable domain is KAGVTQTPRYLIKTRGQQVTLSCSPISGHRSVSWYQQTPGQGLQFLFEYFSETQRNKGNFPGRFSGRQFSNSRSEMNVSTLELGDSALYLCASSLAFGLGNEQYFGPGTRLTVT.

CDR3 coding DNA: TGCGCCAGCAGCGGGGGACCTACTAGCACAGATACGCAGTATTTT. Protein product: CASSGGPTSTDTQYF. The chain has TRBV10-2 and TRBJ2-3; weak D call: TRBD2 (6 bases). With 6 bases removed from V and 0 bases from J, the gap between germline ends came to 13 bases. The CDR3 totals 15 residues. Germline lookup yields CDR1 WSHSY and CDR2 SAAADI.

This clonotype has more than one count but fewer than ten. The chain uses TRBV20-1 and TRBJ2-1; D may be TRBD1 or TRBD2 (6 bases each). V lost 6 bases to trimming and J lost 8 bases, with 23 bases between them. CDR1 DFQATT and CDR2 SNEGSKA come from the germline V gene (reference sequence). The CDR3 covers 15 residues. CDR3 sequence reads: CSAKLGAGKSYEQFF. DNA for the CDR3: TGCAGTGCAAAACTGGGGGCGGGGAAAAGCTATGAGCAGTTCTTC.

This clonotype has at least ten counts. V gene TRBV10-3 combines with J gene TRBJ2-5, with TRBD1 identical over 8 bases. Germline values: CDR1 ENHRY, CDR2 SYGVKD. This CDR3 has 13 amino acids. Losses at the gene ends were 6 bases for V and 3 bases for J; bases not matched to a gene: 3. The CDR3 nucleotides are TGTGCCATCAGAGCGGACAGGGAAGAGACCCAGTACTTC. This encodes CAIRADREETQYF.

This clonotype was counted only a few times. This rearrangement joins TRBV4-1 to TRBJ1-2; D remains ambiguous. This CDR3 is built from 16 residues. The germline gives CDR1 MGHRA, CDR2 YSYEKL. V lost 9 bases and J 2 bases, leaving 22 bases between the germline ends. The CDR3 is CASDPGGQEPNYGYTF. For the CDR3, the DNA is TGCGCCAGTGACCCAGGAGGGCAGGAACCCAACTATGGCTACACCTTC.

The gene calls are TRBV12-3 or TRBV12-4 and TRBJ1-5, with TRBD1 as a possible D gene (5 bases). The CDR3 length is 15 residues. Trimming removed 3 bases at V and 1 base at J, with 10 bases between. CDR3 region: CASSFSGHSNQPQHF. The DNA for the CDR3 is TGTGCCAGCAGTTTTTCAGGGCACAGCAATCAGCCCCAGCATTTT.

This clonotype appeared a few times. The chain is built from TRBV28 and TRBJ2-7; 9 bases fit TRBD1. CDR3 length: 14 amino acids. Germline CDR1 is MDHEN and CDR2 is SYDVKM. Losses at the gene ends were 3 bases for V and 4 bases for J; bases not matched to a gene: 4. In DNA form, the CDR3 reads TGTGCCAGCAGTTTCGGGACAGGGATGTACGAGCAGTACTTC. Translation gives CASSFGTGMYEQYF.

This clonotype was observed a handful of times. The chain employs TRBV5-1 and TRBJ2-7, with 7 bases fitting TRBD1. Germline CDR1 SGHRS, CDR2 YFSETQ. V was clipped by 4 bases and J by 3 bases; unmatched bases: 13. This CDR3 is built from 16 residues. Here the CDR3 reads CASSRLTGARVYEQYF. The CDR3 nucleotides are TGCGCCAGCAGCAGGCTCACAGGGGCCAGGGTCTACGAGCAGTACTTC.

This clonotype occurred once. The chain recombines TRBV7-2 with TRBJ2-3; perhaps TRBD2 as D (6 bases). The CDR3 extends over 22 amino acids. The germline gives CDR1 SGHTA, CDR2 FQGNSA. The V gene lost 6 bases and the J gene lost 1 base, with 35 bases spanning the gap. The CDR3 sequence: CASRTDPLQRLRLGKGTDTQYF. In DNA form, the CDR3 reads TGTGCCAGCAGGACCGATCCCCTTCAAAGGCTAAGACTAGGAAAAGGCACAGATACGCAGTATTTT.